This T cell receptor (beta chain) was sequenced in a study of CD8 T cells in Susac syndrome. RNA totalling roughly 0.5 to 1 ug underwent reverse transcription with random hexamers. TCRdb re-called the immunoSEQ multiplex PCR reads with MiXCR, one entry per CDR3 protein. The table lists fewer than 350,000 distinct CDR3 sequences, around 91% of them singletons, with 0.18% in the top ten. Peripheral blood CD8+ and CD4+ T cells were profiled by TCR beta sequencing. V lost 2 bases and J lost 1, with 11 bases in between. The CDR3 sequence is 15 residues long. In germline, CDR1 is SGHTA, CDR2 FQGNSA. The rearrangement joins TRBV7-2 to TRBJ1-1, with no clear D. This receptor was obtained from a human donor with multiple sclerosis. The sample was CD8+ T cells from PBMCs. CDR3 residues: CASSLWLNPNTEAFF. CDR3 coding DNA: TGTGCCAGCAGCTTATGGCTCAATCCGAACACTGAAGCTTTCTTT.